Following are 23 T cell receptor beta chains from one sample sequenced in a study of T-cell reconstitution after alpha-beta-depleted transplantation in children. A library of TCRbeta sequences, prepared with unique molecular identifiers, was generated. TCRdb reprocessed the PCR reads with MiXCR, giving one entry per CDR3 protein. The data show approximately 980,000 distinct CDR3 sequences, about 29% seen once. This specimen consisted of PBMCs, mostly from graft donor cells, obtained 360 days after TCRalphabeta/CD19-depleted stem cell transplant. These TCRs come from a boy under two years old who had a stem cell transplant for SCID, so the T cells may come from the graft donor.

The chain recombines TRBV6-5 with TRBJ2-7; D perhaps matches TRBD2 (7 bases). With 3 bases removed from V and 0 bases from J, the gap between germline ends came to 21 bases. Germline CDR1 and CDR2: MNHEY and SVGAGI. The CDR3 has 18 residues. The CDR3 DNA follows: TGTGCCAGCAGTTATAGGGGAGGGGGGGCCGACTTCTCCTACGAGCAGTACTTC. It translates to CASSYRGGGADFSYEQYF.

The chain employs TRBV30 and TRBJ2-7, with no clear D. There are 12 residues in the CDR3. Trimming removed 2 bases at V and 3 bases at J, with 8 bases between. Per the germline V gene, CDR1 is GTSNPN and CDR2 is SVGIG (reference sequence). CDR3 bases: TGTGCCTGGAGTTCGTTGGACTACGAGCAGTACTTC. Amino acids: CAWSSLDYEQYF.

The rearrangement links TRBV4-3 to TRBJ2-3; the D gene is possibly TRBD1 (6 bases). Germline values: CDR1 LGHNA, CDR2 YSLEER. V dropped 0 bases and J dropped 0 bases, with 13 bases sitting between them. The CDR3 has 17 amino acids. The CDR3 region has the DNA TGCGCCAGCAGCCAAGAAGTCCCAGGGGTTAGCACAGATACGCAGTATTTT. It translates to CASSQEVPGVSTDTQYF.

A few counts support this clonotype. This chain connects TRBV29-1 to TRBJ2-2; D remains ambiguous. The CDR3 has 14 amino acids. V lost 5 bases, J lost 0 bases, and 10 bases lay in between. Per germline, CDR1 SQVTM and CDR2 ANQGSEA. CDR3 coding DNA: TGCAGCGTTAGGCTGTACGCGAACACCGGGGAGCTGTTTTTT. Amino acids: CSVRLYANTGELFF.

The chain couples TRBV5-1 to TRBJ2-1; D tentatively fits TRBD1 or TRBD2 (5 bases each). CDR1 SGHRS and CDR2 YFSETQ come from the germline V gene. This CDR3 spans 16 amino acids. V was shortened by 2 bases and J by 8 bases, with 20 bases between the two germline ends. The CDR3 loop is CASSFSWDLRVDEQFF. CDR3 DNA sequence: TGCGCCAGCAGCTTTTCCTGGGACCTCAGAGTCGATGAGCAGTTCTTC.

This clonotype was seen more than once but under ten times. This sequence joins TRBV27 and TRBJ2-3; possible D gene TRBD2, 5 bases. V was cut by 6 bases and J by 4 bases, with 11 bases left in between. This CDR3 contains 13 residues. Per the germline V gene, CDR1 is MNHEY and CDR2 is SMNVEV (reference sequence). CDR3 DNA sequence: TGTGCCAGCAGCCCGGGAAGGGCAGATACGCAGTATTTT. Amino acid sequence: CASSPGRADTQYF.

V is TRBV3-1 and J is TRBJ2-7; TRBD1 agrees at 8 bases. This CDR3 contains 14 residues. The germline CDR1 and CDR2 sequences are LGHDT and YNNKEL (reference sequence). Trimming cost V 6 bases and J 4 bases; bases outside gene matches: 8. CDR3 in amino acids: CASSRQGTAYEQYF. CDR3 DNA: TGTGCCAGCAGTCGACAGGGGACCGCGTACGAGCAGTACTTC.

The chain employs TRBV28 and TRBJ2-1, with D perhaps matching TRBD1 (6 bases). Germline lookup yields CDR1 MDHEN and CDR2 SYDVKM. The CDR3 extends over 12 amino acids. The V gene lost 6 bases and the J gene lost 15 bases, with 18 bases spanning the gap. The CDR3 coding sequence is TGTGCCAGCAGCCTTACACAGGGTCCGTCGTTCTTC. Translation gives CASSLTQGPSFF.

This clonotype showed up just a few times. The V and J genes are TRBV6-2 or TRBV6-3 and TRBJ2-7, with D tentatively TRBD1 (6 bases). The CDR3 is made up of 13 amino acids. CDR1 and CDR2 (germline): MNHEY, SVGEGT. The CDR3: CVEVVGQPYEQYF. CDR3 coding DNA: TGTGTTGAAGTGGTCGGACAGCCCTACGAGCAGTACTTC.

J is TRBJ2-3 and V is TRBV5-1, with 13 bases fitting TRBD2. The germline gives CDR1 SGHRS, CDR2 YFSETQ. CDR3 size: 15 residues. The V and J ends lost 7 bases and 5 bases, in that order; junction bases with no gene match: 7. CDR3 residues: CASGTSGGAGDTQYF. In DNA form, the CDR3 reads TGCGCCAGCGGAACTAGCGGGGGGGCCGGAGATACGCAGTATTTT.

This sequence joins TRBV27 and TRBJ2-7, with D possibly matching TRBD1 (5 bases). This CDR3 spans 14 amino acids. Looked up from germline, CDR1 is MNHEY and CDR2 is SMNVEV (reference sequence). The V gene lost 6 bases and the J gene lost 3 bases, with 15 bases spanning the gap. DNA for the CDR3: TGTGCCAGCAGCCATCCGGACAATCTCTACGAGCAGTACTTC. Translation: CASSHPDNLYEQYF.

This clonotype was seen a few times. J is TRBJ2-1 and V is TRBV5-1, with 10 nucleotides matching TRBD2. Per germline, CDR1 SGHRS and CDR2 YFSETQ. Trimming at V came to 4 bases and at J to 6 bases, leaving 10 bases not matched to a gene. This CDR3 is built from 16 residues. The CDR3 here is CASSPGLAMTVNEQFF. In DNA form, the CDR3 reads TGCGCCAGCAGCCCGGGACTAGCGATGACCGTCAATGAGCAGTTCTTC.

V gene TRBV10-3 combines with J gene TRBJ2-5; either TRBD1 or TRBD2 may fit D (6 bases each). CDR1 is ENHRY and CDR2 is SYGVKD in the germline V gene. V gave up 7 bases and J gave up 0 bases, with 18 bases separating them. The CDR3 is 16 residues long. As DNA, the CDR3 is TGTGCCATCAAGGGTGACAGGACTATGGACCAAGAGACCCAGTACTTC. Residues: CAIKGDRTMDQETQYF.

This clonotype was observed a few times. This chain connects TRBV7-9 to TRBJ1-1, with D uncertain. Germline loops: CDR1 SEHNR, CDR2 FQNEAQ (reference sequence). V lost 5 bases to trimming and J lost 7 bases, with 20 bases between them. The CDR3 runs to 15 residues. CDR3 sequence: CASSPITPGPDEAFF. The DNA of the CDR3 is TGTGCCAGCAGCCCCATTACTCCGGGCCCAGATGAAGCTTTCTTT.

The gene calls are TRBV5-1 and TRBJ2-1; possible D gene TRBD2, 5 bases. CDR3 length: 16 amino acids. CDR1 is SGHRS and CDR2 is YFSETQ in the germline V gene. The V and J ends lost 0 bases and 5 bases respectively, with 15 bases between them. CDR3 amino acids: CASSLGRGLSDNEQFF. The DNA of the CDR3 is TGCGCCAGCAGCTTGGGCCGGGGATTAAGTGACAATGAGCAGTTCTTC.

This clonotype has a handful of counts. DNA of the CDR3: TGCAGCGTTGGGCAGAGAGGTGGGGAGCTGTTTTTT. This translates into CSVGQRGGELFF. This chain connects TRBV29-1 to TRBJ2-2; D ambiguous. Germline V gives CDR1 SQVTM, CDR2 ANQGSEA. The germline V and J ends were trimmed by 4 bases and 8 bases, with 11 bases remaining between them. The CDR3 runs to 12 residues.

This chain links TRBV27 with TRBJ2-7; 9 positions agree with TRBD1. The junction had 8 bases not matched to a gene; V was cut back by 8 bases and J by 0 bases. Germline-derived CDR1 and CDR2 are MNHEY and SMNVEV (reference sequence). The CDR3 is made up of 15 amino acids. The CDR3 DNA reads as TGTGCCAGCGCCCGCGGGACAGGGAGCTCCTACGAGCAGTACTTC. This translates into CASARGTGSSYEQYF.

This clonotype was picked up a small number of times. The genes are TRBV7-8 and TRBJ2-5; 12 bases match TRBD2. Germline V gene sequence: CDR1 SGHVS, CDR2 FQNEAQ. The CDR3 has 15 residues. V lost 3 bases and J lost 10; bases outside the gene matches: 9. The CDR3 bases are TGTGCCAGCAGCTTGACTAGCGGGGGTTTAGGGAGCCAGTACTTC. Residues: CASSLTSGGLGSQYF.

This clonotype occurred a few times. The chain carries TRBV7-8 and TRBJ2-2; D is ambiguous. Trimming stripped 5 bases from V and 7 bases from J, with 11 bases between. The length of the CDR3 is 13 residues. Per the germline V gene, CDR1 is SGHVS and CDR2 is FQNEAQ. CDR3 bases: TGTGCCAGCAGCCCCGTAAAGATCGGGGAGCTGTTTTTT. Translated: CASSPVKIGELFF.

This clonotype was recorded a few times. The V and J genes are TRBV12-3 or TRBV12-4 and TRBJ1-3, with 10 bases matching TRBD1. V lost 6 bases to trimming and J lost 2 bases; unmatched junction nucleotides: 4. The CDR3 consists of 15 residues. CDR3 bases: TGTGCCAGCAGATGGACAGGGGGGACTGGAAACACCATATATTTT. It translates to CASRWTGGTGNTIYF.

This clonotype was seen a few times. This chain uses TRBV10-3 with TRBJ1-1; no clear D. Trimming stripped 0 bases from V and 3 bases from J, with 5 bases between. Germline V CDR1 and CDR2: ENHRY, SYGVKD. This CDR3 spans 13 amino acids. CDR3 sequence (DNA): TGTGCCATCAGTGAGTCAACCTACACTGAAGCTTTCTTT. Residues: CAISESTYTEAFF.

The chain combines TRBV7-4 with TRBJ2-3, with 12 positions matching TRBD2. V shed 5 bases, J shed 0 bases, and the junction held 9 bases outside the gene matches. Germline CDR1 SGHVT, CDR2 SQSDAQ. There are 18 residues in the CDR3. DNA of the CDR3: TGTGCCAGCAGCCTGACTAGCGGGGGATCTCCTAGCACAGATACGCAGTATTTT. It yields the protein CASSLTSGGSPSTDTQYF.

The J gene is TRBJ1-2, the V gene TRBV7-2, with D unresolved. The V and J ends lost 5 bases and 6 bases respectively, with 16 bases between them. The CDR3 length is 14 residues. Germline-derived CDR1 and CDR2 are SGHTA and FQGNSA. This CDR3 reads CASSRDKFADGYTF. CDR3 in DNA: TGTGCCAGCAGCCGGGATAAGTTCGCTGATGGCTACACCTTC.